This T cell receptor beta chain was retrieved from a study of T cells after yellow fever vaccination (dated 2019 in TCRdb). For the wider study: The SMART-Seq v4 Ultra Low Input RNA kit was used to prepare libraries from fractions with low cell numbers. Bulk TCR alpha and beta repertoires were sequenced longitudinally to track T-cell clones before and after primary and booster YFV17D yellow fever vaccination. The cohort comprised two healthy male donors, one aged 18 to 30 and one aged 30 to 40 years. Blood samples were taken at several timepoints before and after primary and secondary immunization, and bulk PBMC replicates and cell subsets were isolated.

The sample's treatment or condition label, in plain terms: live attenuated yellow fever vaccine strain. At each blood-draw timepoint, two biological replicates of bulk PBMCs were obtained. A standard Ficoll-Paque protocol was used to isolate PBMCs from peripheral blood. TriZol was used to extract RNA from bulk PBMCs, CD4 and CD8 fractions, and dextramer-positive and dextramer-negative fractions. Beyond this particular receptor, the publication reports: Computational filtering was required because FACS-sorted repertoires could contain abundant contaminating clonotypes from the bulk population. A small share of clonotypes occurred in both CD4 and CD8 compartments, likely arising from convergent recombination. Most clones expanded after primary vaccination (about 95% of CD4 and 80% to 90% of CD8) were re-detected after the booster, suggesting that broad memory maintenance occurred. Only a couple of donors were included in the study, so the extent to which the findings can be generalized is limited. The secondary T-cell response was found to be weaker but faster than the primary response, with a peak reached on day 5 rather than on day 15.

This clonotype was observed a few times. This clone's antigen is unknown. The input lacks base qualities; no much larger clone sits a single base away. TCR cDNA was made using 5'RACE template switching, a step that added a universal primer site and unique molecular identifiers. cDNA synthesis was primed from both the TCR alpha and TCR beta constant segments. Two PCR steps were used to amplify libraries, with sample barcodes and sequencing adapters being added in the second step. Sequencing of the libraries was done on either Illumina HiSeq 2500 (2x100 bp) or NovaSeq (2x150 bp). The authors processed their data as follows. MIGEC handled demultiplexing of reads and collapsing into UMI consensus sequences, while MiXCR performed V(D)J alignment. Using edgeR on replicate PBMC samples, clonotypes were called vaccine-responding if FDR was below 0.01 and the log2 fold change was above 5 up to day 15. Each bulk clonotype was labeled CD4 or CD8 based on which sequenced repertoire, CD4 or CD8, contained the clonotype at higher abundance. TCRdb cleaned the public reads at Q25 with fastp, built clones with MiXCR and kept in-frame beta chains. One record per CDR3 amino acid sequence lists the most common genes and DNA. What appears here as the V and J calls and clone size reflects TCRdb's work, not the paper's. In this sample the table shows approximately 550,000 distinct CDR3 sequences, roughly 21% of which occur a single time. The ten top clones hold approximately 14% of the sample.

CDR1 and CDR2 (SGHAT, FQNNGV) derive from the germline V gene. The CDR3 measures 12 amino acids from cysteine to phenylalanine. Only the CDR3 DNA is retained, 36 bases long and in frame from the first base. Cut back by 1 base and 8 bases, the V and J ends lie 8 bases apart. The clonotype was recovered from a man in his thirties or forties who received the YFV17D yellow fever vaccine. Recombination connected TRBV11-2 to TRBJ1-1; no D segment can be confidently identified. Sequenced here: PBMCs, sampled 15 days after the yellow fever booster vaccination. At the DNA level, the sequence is TGTGCCAGCAGCTTAGCTCAGCGAGAAGCTTTCTTT. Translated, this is CASSLAQREAFF. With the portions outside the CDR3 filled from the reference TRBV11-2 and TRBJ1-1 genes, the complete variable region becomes EAGVAQSPRYKIIEKRQSVAFWCNPISGHATLYWYQQILGQGPKLLIQFQNNGVVDDSQLPKDRFSAERLKGVDSTLKIQPAKLEDSAVYLCASSLAQREAFFGQGTRLTVV.